The clone carrying this T cell receptor beta chain appeared many times. What it binds is not known. This specimen comes from a study of T cells after posttransplantation cyclophosphamide. Study-wide results and caveats: After PTCy, TRB diversity resembled that of CNI/methotrexate controls. Later post-transplant blood repertoires were often dominated by donor CD8+ memory clones. Blood and skin or GI T cell repertoires showed limited TRB overlap.

V shed 6 bases, J shed 2 bases, and the junction held 1 base outside the gene matches. The CDR3 extends over 13 amino acids. The germline V gene encodes CDR1 MNHEY and CDR2 SMNVEV (reference sequence). Clones were sequenced by immunoSEQ multiplex PCR, and TCRdb holds only the in-frame ones, with some missing. The sample contains over 20,000 clones, none of them singletons. The chain joins TRBV27 to TRBJ1-2, with 9 positions matching TRBD1. The source is a man aged 50 to 60 in good health, CMV-negative, and a related stem cell transplant donor. What was sequenced was PBMCs. Here the CDR3 DNA reads TGTGCCAGCAGGGGACAGGGCAACTATGGCTACACCTTC. Residues: CASRGQGNYGYTF.